Following are 12 T cell receptor beta chains from one sample sequenced in a study of T cells in Graves' hyperthyroidism and ophthalmopathy. RNA transcripts were the template for amplifying TCR beta CDR3 regions. The HTBI primer set was used in a first-round RT-PCR of the TCR CDR3. MiXCR was run by TCRdb on the multiplex PCR reads, yielding one entry per CDR3 protein. Altogether roughly 630,000 distinct CDR3 sequences are present, about a sixth being singletons, with the ten largest covering around 7.8%. What was sequenced was blood. Receptors originate from a young woman with Graves' hyperthyroidism.

This clonotype was observed many times. The chain employs TRBV27 and TRBJ2-7; TRBD2 agrees at 10 bases. Germline CDR1 and CDR2: MNHEY and SMNVEV (reference sequence). Losses at the gene ends were 2 bases for V and 1 base for J; bases not matched to a gene: 5. This CDR3 is 16 amino acids long. The CDR3 bases are TGTGCCAGCAGTTTAGTGCCTAGCGGGGGATCCTACGAGCAGTACTTC. This translates into CASSLVPSGGSYEQYF.

The table lists this clonotype with many counts. This chain uses TRBV28 with TRBJ1-2, with TRBD1 as a possible D gene (6 bases). There are 12 residues in the CDR3. V was trimmed by 5 bases and J by 5 bases, leaving 9 bases between them. Looked up from germline, CDR1 is MDHEN and CDR2 is SYDVKM. The CDR3 DNA follows: TGTGCCAGCAGTCCAGGGGAATATGGCTACACCTTC. Amino acids: CASSPGEYGYTF.

The sample holds many counts of this clonotype. CDR3 sequence: CSVDWEGTDTQYF. DNA for the CDR3: TGCAGCGTTGACTGGGAGGGCACAGATACGCAGTATTTT. V and J are TRBV29-1 and TRBJ2-3; D is perhaps TRBD2 (6 bases). There are 13 residues in the CDR3. Trimming removed 3 bases at V and 1 base at J, with 8 bases between. The V gene's germline CDR1 is SQVTM and CDR2 ANQGSEA.

The rearrangement links TRBV7-9 to TRBJ2-7, with 7 bases matching TRBD1. This CDR3 has 19 residues. In germline, CDR1 is SEHNR, CDR2 FQNEAQ (reference sequence). J was trimmed by 3 bases and V by 5 bases; bases with no gene match: 22. In DNA, the CDR3 is TGTGCCAGCAGCCAAGATGTCGAAGGCTTTCAGGGGGTAATCTACGAGCAGTACTTC. Protein sequence: CASSQDVEGFQGVIYEQYF.

The rearrangement joins TRBV19 to TRBJ2-7; the D gene is possibly TRBD1 (6 bases). Trimming pared 0 bases from V and 2 bases from J, leaving 8 bases between. Germline V gene sequence: CDR1 LNHDA, CDR2 SQIVND (reference sequence). The CDR3 covers 14 residues. CDR3 sequence reads: CASSIDRGPYEQYF. Written as DNA, the CDR3 is TGTGCCAGTAGTATAGACAGGGGACCCTACGAGCAGTACTTC.

In this sample, this clonotype turned up a few times. The J gene is TRBJ2-1, the V gene TRBV3-1; D is ambiguous. V lost 1 base, J lost 0 bases, and 16 bases lay in between. CDR3 length: 18 residues. Germline CDR1 LGHDT, CDR2 YNNKEL (reference sequence). The DNA of the CDR3 is TGTGCCAGCAGCCAAGTTGGGTATGGGATATCCTCCTACAATGAGCAGTTCTTC. This encodes CASSQVGYGISSYNEQFF.

This clonotype was counted a few times. This sequence joins TRBV20-1 and TRBJ2-3, with TRBD2 identical over 13 bases. With 5 bases clipped from V and 2 bases from J, the junction kept 4 bases outside the gene matches. Germline V gene lookup returns CDR1 DFQATT and CDR2 SNEGSKA (reference sequence). The CDR3 loop spans 15 amino acids. CDR3 amino acids: CSALGLAGVTDTQYF. The CDR3 bases are TGCAGTGCTCTAGGACTAGCGGGGGTCACAGATACGCAGTATTTT.

The chain combines TRBV7-9 with TRBJ2-1; possibly TRBD2 for D (5 bases). The CDR3 covers 17 residues. Between the trimmed V and J ends, which lost 5 bases and 4 bases, there was a span of 21 bases. Germline loops: CDR1 SEHNR, CDR2 FQNEAQ (reference sequence). The CDR3 DNA reads TGTGCCAGCAGCCCCAAGGCGACAAGAACGGGGTACAATGAGCAGTTCTTC. Translating it yields CASSPKATRTGYNEQFF.

In this sample, this clonotype turned up a few times. The chain joins TRBV5-5 to TRBJ2-7; D perhaps matches TRBD1 (6 bases). The ends were cut back, 6 bases at V and 1 base at J, with 17 bases in the middle. The CDR3 consists of 15 residues. The germline V gene has CDR1 SGHKS and CDR2 YYEKEE (reference sequence). The CDR3 loop reads CASTTPRTDSYEQYF. The CDR3 DNA sequence: TGTGCCAGCACCACCCCAAGGACAGATTCCTACGAGCAGTACTTC.

This clonotype was observed many times. The chain couples TRBV6-1 to TRBJ2-6; the D is unclear. The germline CDR1 and CDR2 sequences are MNHNS and SASEGT. This CDR3 is built from 16 residues. V lost 7 bases, J lost 0 bases, and 13 bases lay in between. The CDR3 DNA follows: TGTGCCAGCATGAGCAGTGTGGGCTCTGGGGCCAACGTCCTGACTTTC. Protein product: CASMSSVGSGANVLTF.

The CDR3 is CASSLGQGLDTQYF. The CDR3 DNA is TGTGCCAGCAGTTTAGGACAGGGCCTAGATACGCAGTATTTT. The rearrangement joins TRBV6-1 to TRBJ2-3; TRBD1 agrees at 8 bases. This CDR3 comprises 14 residues. Trimming at V came to 5 bases and at J to 5 bases, leaving 6 bases not matched to a gene. Germline V CDR1 and CDR2: MNHNS, SASEGT.

This clonotype was observed a few times. The J gene is TRBJ2-7, the V gene TRBV11-3, with D possibly called TRBD1 or TRBD2 (5 bases each). There are 16 residues in the CDR3. V lost 1 base and J 0 bases, leaving 13 bases between the germline ends. CDR1 is SGHNT, CDR2 YENEEA, per germline. The CDR3 spells CASSLGGTESSYEQYF. The CDR3 DNA sequence: TGTGCCAGCAGCTTAGGGGGGACGGAGAGCTCCTACGAGCAGTACTTC.